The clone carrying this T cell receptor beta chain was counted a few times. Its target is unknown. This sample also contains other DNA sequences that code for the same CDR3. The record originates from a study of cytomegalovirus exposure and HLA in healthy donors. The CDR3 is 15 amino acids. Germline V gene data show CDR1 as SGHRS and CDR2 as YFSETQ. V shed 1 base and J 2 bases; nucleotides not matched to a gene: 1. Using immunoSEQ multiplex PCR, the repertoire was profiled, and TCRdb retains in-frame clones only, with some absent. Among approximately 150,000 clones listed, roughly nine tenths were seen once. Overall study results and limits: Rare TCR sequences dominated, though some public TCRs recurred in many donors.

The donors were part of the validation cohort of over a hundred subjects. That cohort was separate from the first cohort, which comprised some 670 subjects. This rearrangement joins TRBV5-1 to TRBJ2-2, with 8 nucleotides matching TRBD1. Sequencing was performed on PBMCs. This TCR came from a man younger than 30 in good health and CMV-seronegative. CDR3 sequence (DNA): TGCGCCAGCAGCTTGACAGGGGGTAACACCGGGGAGCTGTTTTTT. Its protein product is CASSLTGGNTGELFF.